A single sample is the source of the 24 T cell receptor beta chains below, sequenced in a study of T cell responses to AZD1222 COVID-19 vaccine. Sequencing used immunoSEQ multiplex PCR; TCRdb keeps in-frame clones, though not all of them. The sample comprises about 150,000 clones, 92% of which are singletons, and about 2.5% rests with the top ten. The source was peripheral blood, collected on day 0 of AZD1222 vaccination. These receptors all stem from an adult in good health.

This rearrangement joins TRBV6-1 to TRBJ2-1, with 10 bases identical to TRBD2. V shed 1 base, J shed 9 bases, and the junction held 6 bases outside the gene matches. Per germline, CDR1 MNHNS and CDR2 SASEGT. The CDR3 contains 15 residues. The DNA for the CDR3 is TGTGCCAGCAGTGAAGTAGCGGGGGGAGTAAGTGAGCAGTTCTTC. Its protein is CASSEVAGGVSEQFF.

CDR3 residues: CASSSSGGGRIPGELFF. The CDR3 DNA follows: TGTGCCAGCAGCTCCTCCGGGGGGGGGCGGATACCCGGGGAGCTGTTTTTT. The V call is TRBV7-2, the J call TRBJ2-2, with TRBD2 matching 8 bases. The junction had 13 bases not matched to a gene; V was cut back by 4 bases and J by 6 bases. The CDR3 extends over 17 amino acids. Germline values: CDR1 SGHTA, CDR2 FQGNSA.

The CDR3 region has the DNA TGTGCCAGCGGGACCTATAATTCACCCCTCCACTTT. It translates to CASGTYNSPLHF. The V and J genes are TRBV5-6 and TRBJ1-6, with no clear D. Germline loops: CDR1 SGHDT, CDR2 YYEEEE. Trimming stripped 7 bases from V and 2 bases from J, with 4 bases between. The CDR3 extends over 12 amino acids. The variable domain in full, with the rest retrieved from reference TRBV5-6 and TRBJ1-6, is DAGVTQSPTHLIKTRGQQVTLRCSPKSGHDTVSWYQQALGQGPQFIFQYYEEEERQRGNFPDRFSGHQFPNYSSELNVNALLLGDSALYLCASGTYNSPLHFGNGTRLTVT.

The chain recombines TRBV4-2 with TRBJ1-1; D not certain. Germline V gene data show CDR1 as LGHNA and CDR2 as YNFKEQ. Trimming took 4 bases from V and 5 from J, leaving 17 bases between them. The CDR3 extends over 15 amino acids. This chain's CDR3 is CASSPGWVGKTEAFF. The CDR3 DNA is TGTGCCAGCAGCCCCGGTTGGGTCGGTAAAACTGAAGCTTTCTTT.

This chain connects TRBV7-3 to TRBJ1-6, with D maybe TRBD1 (6 bases). The V gene's germline CDR1 is SGHTA and CDR2 FQGTGA. The CDR3 totals 14 residues. V lost 6 bases and J lost 7, with 13 bases in between. CDR3 nucleotides: TGTGCCAGCAGGAGTGGACAGTTAAATTCACCCCTCCACTTT. Translating gives CASRSGQLNSPLHF.

The rearrangement links TRBV7-2 to TRBJ1-5; 9 nucleotides agree with TRBD1. The germline gives CDR1 SGHTA, CDR2 FQGNSA. V lost 5 bases and J lost 3; bases outside the gene matches: 8. CDR3 length: 16 residues. CDR3 coding DNA: TGTGCCAGCAGCCGGGACAGGGTGGGGAACAATCAGCCCCAGCATTTT. Translating it yields CASSRDRVGNNQPQHF.

CDR3 region: CASSQEFEPAPYGYTF. CDR3 in DNA: TGCGCCAGCAGCCAAGAGTTTGAGCCTGCCCCCTATGGCTACACCTTC. The chain employs TRBV4-3 and TRBJ1-2; unclear D gene. The CDR3 extends over 16 amino acids. V was cut by 0 bases and J by 4 bases, with 15 bases left in between. Germline loops: CDR1 LGHNA, CDR2 YSLEER.

This chain uses TRBV19 with TRBJ1-2; D is possibly TRBD1 (6 bases). Trimming stripped 5 bases from V and 1 base from J, with 14 bases between. The CDR3 extends over 15 amino acids. Germline V gene data show CDR1 as LNHDA and CDR2 as SQIVND (reference sequence). The CDR3 here is CASSSGADSNYGYTF. The CDR3 coding sequence is TGTGCCAGTAGTTCAGGGGCCGACAGTAACTATGGCTACACCTTC.

This clone was picked up one time. The genes are TRBV19 and TRBJ1-4; possibly TRBD1 for D (5 bases). V lost 6 bases, J lost 0 bases, and 14 bases lay in between. Per the germline V gene, CDR1 is LNHDA and CDR2 is SQIVND (reference sequence). The CDR3 totals 16 residues. This CDR3 reads CASRRGDPATNEKLFF. CDR3 in DNA: TGTGCCAGTAGAAGGGGTGATCCTGCAACTAATGAAAAACTGTTTTTT.

The CDR3 nucleotides read TGTGCCAGCAGTTTATCTAGCAATCAGCCCCAGCATTTT. This sequence encodes CASSLSSNQPQHF. This rearrangement joins TRBV28 to TRBJ1-5; D ambiguous. Germline V gene lookup returns CDR1 MDHEN and CDR2 SYDVKM. The V and J ends lost 1 base and 0 bases respectively, with 1 base between them. This CDR3 is built from 13 residues.

This chain uses TRBV6-5 with TRBJ2-2, with a possible D match to TRBD2 (6 bases). V was shortened by 6 bases and J by 8 bases, with 19 bases between the two germline ends. The germline V gene has CDR1 MNHEY and CDR2 SVGAGI. The CDR3 length is 15 residues. CDR3 sequence: CASSRDSTIPGELFF. Here the CDR3 DNA reads TGTGCCAGCAGCCGGGACTCCACCATTCCGGGGGAGCTGTTTTTT.

This clone occurred once. DNA for the CDR3: TGTGCCATCAGTGAAGACAGGGGGCGGGAAAAACTGTTTTTT. It codes for CAISEDRGREKLFF. The chain combines TRBV10-3 with TRBJ1-4; 10 bases agree with TRBD1. V lost 3 bases, J lost 8 bases, and 3 bases stayed unmatched. The CDR3 consists of 14 residues. Germline V gene sequence: CDR1 ENHRY, CDR2 SYGVKD.

The chain carries TRBV6-1 and TRBJ1-2; D unclear. V dropped 2 bases and J dropped 2 bases, with 3 bases sitting between them. The CDR3 loop spans 12 amino acids. CDR1 and CDR2 (germline): MNHNS, SASEGT. The CDR3: CASSESNYGYTF. Written as DNA, the CDR3 is TGTGCCAGCAGTGAATCAAACTATGGCTACACCTTC.

The chain combines TRBV30 with TRBJ2-3, with 7 bases matching TRBD1. V dropped 2 bases and J dropped 2; count of bases not matched to a gene: 10. Looked up from germline, CDR1 is GTSNPN and CDR2 is SVGIG (reference sequence). CDR3 length equals 16 residues. The CDR3 loop is CAWSSSGQTSTDTQYF. The CDR3 DNA is TGTGCCTGGAGTTCCTCGGGACAGACTTCCACAGATACGCAGTATTTT.

In DNA form, the CDR3 reads TGTGCCAGCTCACCAGGACACCAGAGGACTGAAGCTTTCTTT. The encoded protein is CASSPGHQRTEAFF. The chain joins TRBV18 to TRBJ1-1; D is perhaps TRBD1 (5 bases). The CDR3 extends over 14 amino acids. Between the trimmed V and J ends, which lost 2 bases and 5 bases, there was a span of 12 bases. The germline gives CDR1 KGHSH, CDR2 LQKENI.

This clone was observed a single time. J is TRBJ1-1 and V is TRBV19, with D unclear. The CDR3 is 13 amino acids. In germline, CDR1 is LNHDA, CDR2 SQIVND (reference sequence). The V and J ends lost 0 bases and 3 bases respectively, with 5 bases between them. The CDR3 nucleotides read TGTGCCAGTAGTATAGACGTCTACACTGAAGCTTTCTTT. This encodes CASSIDVYTEAFF. The entire variable domain, with the rest obtained from reference TRBV19 and TRBJ1-1, is as follows: DGGITQSPKYLFRKEGQNVTLSCEQNLNHDAMYWYRQDPGQGLRLIYYSQIVNDFQKGDIAEGYSVSREKKESFPLTVTSAQKNPTAFYLCASSIDVYTEAFFGQGTRLTVV.

This sequence joins TRBV18 and TRBJ2-1, with a tentative D call TRBD1 (6 bases). The CDR3 totals 15 residues. V lost 0 bases and J lost 6, with 12 bases in between. CDR1 and CDR2 from the germline V gene are KGHSH and LQKENI. The CDR3 bases are TGTGCCAGCTCACCACCGGCAGGGGTTGGCAATGAGCAGTTCTTC. Its translation is CASSPPAGVGNEQFF.

V usage is TRBV25-1 and J usage is TRBJ2-1; D unclear. The CDR3 is 15 residues long. Germline values: CDR1 MGHDK, CDR2 SYGVNS. Trimming took off 2 bases at V and 0 bases at J, with 8 bases between the two ends. The CDR3 loop reads CASSESAASYNEQFF. The CDR3 nucleotides read TGTGCCAGCAGTGAAAGCGCAGCCTCCTACAATGAGCAGTTCTTC.

J is TRBJ1-2 and V is TRBV28; TRBD1 agrees at 12 bases. The germline CDR1 and CDR2 sequences are MDHEN and SYDVKM. With V trimmed by 5 bases and J by 8 bases, 9 bases remained unmatched. The CDR3 loop spans 15 amino acids. For the CDR3, the DNA is TGTGCCAGCAGTCCCACGGGACAGGGGGCGAAGGGCTACACCTTC. The encoded protein is CASSPTGQGAKGYTF.

The V call is TRBV7-5, the J call TRBJ1-1; the D call in the table, TRBD1, was not verified against the DNA. TRBV7-5 is a recognized pseudogene. The CDR3 contains 14 residues. The CDR3 is CARSLKQGDTEAFF. As DNA, the CDR3 is TGTGCCAGAAGCTTAAAACAGGGAGACACTGAAGCTTTCTTT.

The V gene is TRBV11-2, the J gene TRBJ2-7; tentative D call: TRBD1 (6 bases). This CDR3 is built from 15 residues. Trimming took off 2 bases at V and 4 bases at J, with 15 bases between the two ends. CDR1 and CDR2 (germline): SGHAT, FQNNGV. The DNA for the CDR3 is TGTGCCAGCAGCTTACCATTCCGCAGGGGTTACGAGCAGTACTTC. Translating gives CASSLPFRRGYEQYF.

This clone was seen once. The genes are TRBV11-2 and TRBJ1-6; possible D gene TRBD1, 5 bases. The CDR3 is 17 amino acids. Trimming pared 6 bases from V and 0 bases from J, leaving 15 bases between. From germline, CDR1 is SGHAT and CDR2 FQNNGV. CDR3 sequence (DNA): TGTGCCAGCAGAACGCGACAGTCGAGCTCCTATAATTCACCCCTCCACTTT. Translating gives CASRTRQSSSYNSPLHF. The variable domain in full, with the rest retrieved from reference TRBV11-2 and TRBJ1-6, is EAGVAQSPRYKIIEKRQSVAFWCNPISGHATLYWYQQILGQGPKLLIQFQNNGVVDDSQLPKDRFSAERLKGVDSTLKIQPAKLEDSAVYLCASRTRQSSSYNSPLHFGNGTRLTVT.

In regard to this clone: In the same sample, other DNA sequences code for this CDR3. The chain couples TRBV28 to TRBJ1-2; D gene unclear. Germline V gives CDR1 MDHEN, CDR2 SYDVKM. The length of the CDR3 is 12 residues. V lost 2 bases, J lost 2 bases, and 3 bases lay in between. The CDR3 nucleotides read TGTGCCAGCAGTTTAACGAACTATGGCTACACCTTC. Its protein product is CASSLTNYGYTF.

The chain is built from TRBV28 and TRBJ1-4, with a weak D call TRBD1 (5 bases). Germline values: CDR1 MDHEN, CDR2 SYDVKM. The length of the CDR3 is 17 residues. Trimming removed 1 base at V and 6 bases at J, with 18 bases between. CDR3 amino acids: CASSLLGFGRADEKLFF. DNA for the CDR3: TGTGCCAGCAGTTTATTAGGTTTCGGCAGGGCGGATGAAAAACTGTTTTTT.